These 22 T cell receptor beta chains were all obtained from the same sample, sequenced in a study of blood T cell repertoires in COVID-19. Only in-frame clones appear in the TCRdb table, and some are missing; sequencing was by immunoSEQ multiplex PCR. Of about 110,000 clones listed, roughly 85% are singletons. Sequencing was done on a sample of peripheral blood. The source is a woman in her sixties or seventies with acute or convalescent COVID-19.

V and J are TRBV7-2 and TRBJ2-5; D is perhaps TRBD2 (5 bases). The CDR3 is 13 residues long. Germline-derived CDR1 and CDR2 are SGHTA and FQGNSA. V lost 2 bases to trimming and J lost 4 bases, with 8 bases between them. CDR3 sequence reads: CASSLSRGETQYF. The DNA of the CDR3 is TGTGCCAGCAGCTTATCACGGGGAGAGACCCAGTACTTC.

V gene TRBV12-3 or TRBV12-4 combines with J gene TRBJ2-5; 8 positions match TRBD1. CDR3 length: 13 residues. Unmatched junction bases numbered 3, after V lost 6 bases and J lost 3 bases. The DNA of the CDR3 is TGTGCCAGCAGAGAGGACAGGGAAGAGACCCAGTACTTC. This translates into CASREDREETQYF.

Details on this clone: This specimen includes other DNA sequences encoding the same CDR3. The chain combines TRBV7-2 with TRBJ1-1; D gene ambiguous. Germline loops: CDR1 SGHTA, CDR2 FQGNSA. V was cut by 3 bases and J by 0 bases, with 5 bases left in between. The CDR3 runs 13 residues. This CDR3 is CASSFSVNTEAFF. The CDR3, as DNA: TGTGCCAGCAGCTTTTCCGTGAACACTGAAGCTTTCTTT.

This chain links TRBV5-1 with TRBJ2-3; 9 bases fit TRBD2. Trimming removed 2 bases from V and 2 bases from J; junction bases left unmatched: 6. Germline V gene lookup returns CDR1 SGHRS and CDR2 YFSETQ. This CDR3 is 16 amino acids long. The CDR3 DNA follows: TGCGCCAGCAGCTTACCGACTAGCGGTCTCACAGATACGCAGTATTTT. Translating it yields CASSLPTSGLTDTQYF.

This clone was seen ten or more times. This chain joins TRBV25-1 and TRBJ2-7, with D possibly TRBD2 on 5 matching bases. CDR3 length: 16 residues. The germline gives CDR1 MGHDK, CDR2 SYGVNS. Trimming stripped 6 bases from V and 4 bases from J, with 22 bases between. The CDR3 sequence: CASRLGLALAHYEQYF. CDR3 DNA: TGTGCCAGCAGACTCGGTCTAGCCCTCGCTCATTACGAGCAGTACTTC.

The J gene is TRBJ1-2, the V gene TRBV6-6; D is perhaps TRBD1 (5 bases). The V end lost 7 bases, the J end lost 8 bases, and 14 bases lay between the germline ends. The CDR3 loop spans 12 amino acids. Per germline, CDR1 MNHNY and CDR2 SVGAGI (reference sequence). The CDR3 protein is CASNGDSEGYTF. For the CDR3, the DNA is TGTGCCAGCAATGGGGACTCCGAAGGCTACACCTTC.

Details on this clone: Other DNA sequences within the sample encode an identical CDR3. V and J are TRBV28 and TRBJ1-1; possible D gene TRBD1, 5 bases. V dropped 6 bases and J dropped 5 bases, with 10 bases sitting between them. CDR3 length equals 12 residues. The germline CDR1 and CDR2 sequences are MDHEN and SYDVKM. CDR3 nucleotide sequence: TGTGCCAGCAGGTCCCAGGGTACTGAAGCTTTCTTT. Its protein is CASRSQGTEAFF.

V is TRBV28 and J is TRBJ1-3; D is uncertain. CDR1 and CDR2 from the germline V gene are MDHEN and SYDVKM. Trimming removed 5 bases at V and 6 bases at J, with 8 bases between. The CDR3 runs 12 residues. The DNA of the CDR3 is TGTGCCAGCAGTCGGTTAGCAAACACCATATATTTT. Translating gives CASSRLANTIYF.

This chain uses TRBV6-1 with TRBJ1-5; D perhaps matches TRBD1 (6 bases). V shed 4 bases and J shed 7 bases, with 8 bases lying between them. This CDR3 contains 12 residues. The germline V gene has CDR1 MNHNS and CDR2 SASEGT. CDR3 nucleotide sequence: TGTGCCAGCAGTGCCGGGACACAGCCCCAGCATTTT. Its translation is CASSAGTQPQHF.

The chain recombines TRBV25-1 with TRBJ2-7; D might be TRBD1 (6 bases). Germline V CDR1 and CDR2: MGHDK, SYGVNS. The ends were cut back, 9 bases at V and 6 bases at J, with 21 bases in the middle. CDR3 size: 14 residues. CDR3 amino acids: CASRPPQGIGEQYF. The CDR3 DNA is TGTGCCAGTCGGCCGCCCCAGGGGATCGGCGAGCAGTACTTC.

This clone was recorded only once. The chain's CDR3 is CASSLVRLAGADEQYF. The CDR3 DNA follows: TGTGCCAGCAGCTTAGTGAGACTAGCGGGAGCCGACGAGCAGTACTTC. J is TRBJ2-7 and V is TRBV7-2; 12 nucleotides agree with TRBD2. The CDR3 contains 16 residues. Trimming took 1 base from V and 5 from J; bases not matched to a gene: 6. Germline lookup yields CDR1 SGHTA and CDR2 FQGNSA. Looking up the rest from reference TRBV7-2 and TRBJ2-7 gives the full variable domain: GAGVSQSPSNKVTEKGKDVELRCDPISGHTALYWYRQSLGQGLEFLIYFQGNSAPDKSGLPSDRFSAERTGGSVSTLTIQRTQQEDSAVYLCASSLVRLAGADEQYFGPGTRLTVT.

The chain carries TRBV6-2 or TRBV6-3 and TRBJ2-5; 8 nucleotides align to TRBD2. J lost 9 bases, V lost 2 bases, and 8 bases had no gene match. There are 14 residues in the CDR3. Germline loops: CDR1 MNHEY, CDR2 SVGEGT. CDR3 nucleotides: TGTGCCAGCAGTTACCAACCACTAGCGGTTTCCCAGTACTTC. Its protein product is CASSYQPLAVSQYF.

The rearrangement uses TRBV27 and TRBJ2-2, with TRBD2 as a possible D gene (5 bases). Per the germline V gene, CDR1 is MNHEY and CDR2 is SMNVEV (reference sequence). Trimming shortened V by 9 bases and J by 2 bases, and 13 bases separated the two germline ends. The CDR3 covers 14 residues. The CDR3 loop is CASRWSSNTGELFF. CDR3 in DNA: TGTGCCAGTCGGTGGTCTAGCAACACCGGGGAGCTGTTTTTT.

The J gene is TRBJ2-5, the V gene TRBV19, with 8 bases aligning to TRBD1. The CDR3 totals 13 residues. Unmatched junction bases numbered 4, after V lost 5 bases and J lost 5 bases. Germline-derived CDR1 and CDR2 are LNHDA and SQIVND (reference sequence). CDR3 DNA sequence: TGTGCCAGTAGTGTCAACAGGGGGGAGACCCAGTACTTC. Encoded protein: CASSVNRGETQYF.

The chain employs TRBV10-3 and TRBJ1-2; 7 positions agree with TRBD1. The CDR3 length is 13 residues. The trim removed 6 bases at V and 6 bases at J, leaving 7 bases unmatched. Germline V CDR1 and CDR2: ENHRY, SYGVKD. The CDR3 nucleotides are TGTGCCATCAGACTACAGGGGATGAATGGCTACACCTTC. This gives the protein CAIRLQGMNGYTF.

The chain recombines TRBV19 with TRBJ2-1; TRBD1 is a possible D gene (6 bases). The CDR3 consists of 13 residues. V lost 5 bases to trimming and J lost 7 bases, with 12 bases between them. Germline CDR1 is LNHDA and CDR2 is SQIVND (reference sequence). Written as DNA, the CDR3 is TGTGCCAGTAGTCAAAGCAGGGGAAATGAGCAGTTCTTC. It yields the protein CASSQSRGNEQFF.

The chain recombines TRBV24-1 with TRBJ2-1, with D unclear. CDR3 size: 14 residues. Trimming removed 4 bases at V and 8 bases at J, with 14 bases between. Germline V lookup: CDR1 KGHDR, CDR2 SFDVKD. The CDR3 loop is CATSDRLMTDEQFF. The CDR3 DNA is TGTGCCACCAGTGACCGACTCATGACGGATGAGCAGTTCTTC.

This chain links TRBV18 with TRBJ2-1; tentative D call: TRBD1 (5 bases). Trimming removed 0 bases at V and 8 bases at J, with 17 bases between. This CDR3 contains 16 residues. Germline assignment: CDR1 KGHSH and CDR2 LQKENI. CDR3 in amino acids: CASSPPVRATLDEQFF. The DNA of the CDR3 is TGTGCCAGCTCACCACCTGTCAGGGCTACTCTAGATGAGCAGTTCTTC.

This CDR3 reads CASSWPGGLLNEKLFF. The CDR3 coding sequence is TGTGCCAGCTCCTGGCCAGGGGGGTTGCTTAATGAAAAACTGTTTTTT. The V call is TRBV2, the J call TRBJ1-4, with TRBD1 matching over 7 bases. The CDR3 runs 16 residues. Germline values: CDR1 SNHLY, CDR2 FYNNEI. The junction had 13 bases not matched to a gene; V was cut back by 8 bases and J by 4 bases.

This clone was detected a few times. The chain links TRBV19 to TRBJ1-5; 7 nucleotides align to TRBD1. Germline assignment: CDR1 LNHDA and CDR2 SQIVND (reference sequence). Unmatched junction bases numbered 15, after V lost 5 bases and J lost 5 bases. This CDR3 has 17 residues. CDR3 in amino acids: CASSPIGTENLYQPQHF. CDR3 in DNA: TGTGCCAGTAGTCCCATTGGGACAGAGAATCTCTATCAGCCCCAGCATTTT.

V usage is TRBV12-3 or TRBV12-4 and J usage is TRBJ1-1, with D perhaps matching TRBD1 (6 bases). The germline V and J ends were trimmed by 8 bases and 4 bases, with 14 bases remaining between them. CDR3 length equals 13 residues. CDR3 DNA: TGTGCCAGCTCCGTACAGGGATCCACTGAAGCTTTCTTT. Protein: CASSVQGSTEAFF.

CDR3 in amino acids: CASSAYRDRGSYEQYF. As DNA, the CDR3 is TGTGCCAGCTCGGCTTACCGGGACAGGGGCTCCTACGAGCAGTACTTC. J is TRBJ2-7 and V is TRBV18; 10 bases map to TRBD1. CDR1 is KGHSH and CDR2 is LQKENI in the germline V gene. The ends lost 6 bases at V and 0 bases at J; junction bases unmatched: 8. The CDR3 runs 16 residues.